The 2 T cell receptor beta chains in this list originate from one sample, sequenced in a study of T cell responses to AZD1222 COVID-19 vaccine. The assay was immunoSEQ multiplex PCR, and TCRdb's table has in-frame clones only and misses some. The table lists under 110,000 clones, approximately 89% of them singletons, with roughly 10% in the top ten. Sample: peripheral blood, taken 28 days after the second AZD1222 dose. The receptors here all came from an adult who received the AZD1222 COVID-19 vaccine.

The chain uses TRBV27 and TRBJ2-7, with a possible D match to TRBD2 (6 bases). The CDR3 sequence is 16 residues long. V dropped 2 bases and J dropped 2 bases, with 16 bases sitting between them. The germline V gene encodes CDR1 MNHEY and CDR2 SMNVEV (reference sequence). Written as DNA, the CDR3 is TGTGCCAGCAGTTTACGCGGTGGCGGGAATACCTACGAGCAGTACTTC. Translation: CASSLRGGGNTYEQYF.

This clone was found once. The chain combines TRBV28 with TRBJ2-3; TRBD2 might be the D (6 bases). Deletions cut 4 bases from V and 10 bases from J, with 12 bases between. Germline assignment: CDR1 MDHEN and CDR2 SYDVKM. The CDR3 contains 12 residues. In DNA form, the CDR3 reads TGTGCCAGCAGTTCCCCGGGACTCCCGCAGTATTTT. Amino acid sequence: CASSSPGLPQYF.